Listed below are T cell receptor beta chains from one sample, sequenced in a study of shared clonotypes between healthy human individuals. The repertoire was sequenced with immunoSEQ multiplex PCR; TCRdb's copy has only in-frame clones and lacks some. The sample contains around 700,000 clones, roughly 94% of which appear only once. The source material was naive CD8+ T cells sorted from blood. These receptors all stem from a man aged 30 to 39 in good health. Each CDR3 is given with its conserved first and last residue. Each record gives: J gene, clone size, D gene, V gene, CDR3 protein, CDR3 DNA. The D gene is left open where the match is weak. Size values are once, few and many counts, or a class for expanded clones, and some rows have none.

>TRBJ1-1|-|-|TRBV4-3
CASSQDSYEAFF
TGCGCCAGCAGCCAAGATTCGTACGAAGCTTTCTTT
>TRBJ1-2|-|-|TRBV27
CASSLSPTGNYGYTF
TGTGCCAGCAGTTTATCGCCTACGGGTAACTATGGCTACACCTTC
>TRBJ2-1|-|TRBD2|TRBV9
CASSPPAGGPGNEQFF
TGTGCCAGCAGCCCCCCTGCGGGAGGGCCGGGCAATGAGCAGTTCTTC
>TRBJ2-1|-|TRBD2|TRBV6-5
CASAGGGYSYNEQFF
TGTGCCAGCGCCGGGGGGGGATACTCCTACAATGAGCAGTTCTTC
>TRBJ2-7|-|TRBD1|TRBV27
CASSPRDRGYEQYF
TGTGCCAGCAGTCCCCGGGACAGGGGCTACGAGCAGTACTTC
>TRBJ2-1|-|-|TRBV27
CASSFPLAGYNEQFF
TGTGCCAGCAGTTTTCCCTTGGCAGGGTACAATGAGCAGTTCTTC
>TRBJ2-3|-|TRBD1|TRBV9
CASSVDDEGALTDTQYF
TGTGCCAGCAGCGTAGATGACGAGGGGGCCCTCACAGATACGCAGTATTTT
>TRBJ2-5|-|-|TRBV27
CASSWAQGWETQYF
TGTGCCAGCAGTTGGGCTCAGGGATGGGAGACCCAGTACTTC
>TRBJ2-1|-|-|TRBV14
CASSQNKNNEQFF
TGTGCCAGCAGCCAAAACAAAAACAATGAGCAGTTCTTC
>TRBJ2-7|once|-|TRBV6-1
CASSEAFGFGQGEQYF
TGTGCCAGCAGTGAAGCGTTCGGGTTCGGGCAGGGCGAGCAGTACTTC
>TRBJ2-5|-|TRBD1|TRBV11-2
CASSRQGSTETQYF
TGTGCCAGCAGCCGACAGGGATCGACAGAGACCCAGTACTTC
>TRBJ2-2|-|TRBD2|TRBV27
CASTPGGTGELFF
TGTGCCAGCACCCCGGGGGGTACCGGGGAGCTGTTTTTT
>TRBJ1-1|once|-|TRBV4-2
CASSPSAGVTEAFF
TGTGCCAGCAGTCCCTCCGCGGGGGTGACTGAAGCTTTCTTT
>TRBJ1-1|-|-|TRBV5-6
CASSLEQDVAFF
TGTGCCAGCAGCTTGGAACAGGACGTGGCTTTCTTT
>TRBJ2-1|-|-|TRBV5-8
CASSLLPRYSYNEQFF
TGTGCCAGCAGCTTGTTGCCGAGATACTCCTACAATGAGCAGTTCTTC
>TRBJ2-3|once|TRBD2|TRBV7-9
CASSLVPSGEDTQYF
TGTGCCAGCAGCTTAGTTCCTAGCGGAGAAGATACGCAGTATTTT
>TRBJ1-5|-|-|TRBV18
CASSAGTSRNQPQHF
TGTGCCAGCTCAGCCGGGACAAGTCGGAATCAGCCCCAGCATTTT
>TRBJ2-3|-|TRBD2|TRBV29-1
CSVEEREWLAGGPTDTQYF
TGCAGCGTTGAAGAACGGGAGTGGCTAGCGGGAGGGCCCACAGATACGCAGTATTTT
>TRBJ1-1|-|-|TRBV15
CATSRGGNTEAFF
TGTGCCACCAGCAGAGGGGGGAACACTGAAGCTTTCTTT
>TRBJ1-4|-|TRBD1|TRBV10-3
CAIGDRGEGEKLFF
TGTGCCATCGGGGACAGGGGAGAAGGCGAAAAACTGTTTTTT
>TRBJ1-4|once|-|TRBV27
CASSFALNEKLFF
TGTGCCAGCAGTTTTGCGCTTAATGAAAAACTGTTTTTT
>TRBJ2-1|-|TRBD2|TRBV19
CASAGTSVTYNEQFF
TGTGCCAGTGCAGGGACTAGCGTCACCTACAATGAGCAGTTCTTC
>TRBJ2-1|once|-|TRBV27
CASSLVLRGDEQFF
TGTGCCAGCAGTTTAGTTTTACGGGGAGATGAGCAGTTCTTC
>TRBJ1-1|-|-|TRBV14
CASSQVVGNTEAFF
TGTGCCAGCAGCCAAGTTGTGGGGAACACTGAAGCTTTCTTT
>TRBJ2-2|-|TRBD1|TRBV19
CASSKGGGTGELFF
TGTGCCAGTAGCAAAGGGGGCGGGACCGGGGAGCTGTTTTTT
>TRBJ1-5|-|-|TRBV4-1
CASSQEEVGQPQHF
TGCGCCAGCAGCCAAGAGGAGGTGGGTCAGCCCCAGCATTTT
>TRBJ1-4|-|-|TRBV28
CASSYVVTTNEKLFF
TGTGCCAGCAGCTACGTCGTAACAACTAATGAAAAACTGTTTTTT
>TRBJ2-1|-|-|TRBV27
CASLSGGTYNEQFF
TGTGCCAGCCTCTCCGGGGGAACCTACAATGAGCAGTTCTTC
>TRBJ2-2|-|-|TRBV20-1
CSAPGAGELFF
TGCAGTGCTCCGGGGGCCGGGGAGCTGTTTTTT
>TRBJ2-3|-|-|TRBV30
CAWRGDRGRDTQYF
TGTGCCTGGAGAGGGGATCGGGGTCGGGATACGCAGTATTTT
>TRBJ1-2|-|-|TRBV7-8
CASSTTGTAINYGYTF
TGTGCCAGCAGCACTACCGGGACGGCGATTAACTATGGCTACACCTTC
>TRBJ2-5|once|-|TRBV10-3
CAISGSNQETQYF
TGTGCCATCAGCGGGAGCAACCAAGAGACCCAGTACTTC
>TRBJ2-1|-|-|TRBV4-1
CASSPGTGYNEQFF
TGCGCCAGCAGCCCAGGGACGGGTTACAATGAGCAGTTCTTC
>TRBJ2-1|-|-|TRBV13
CASSQGGSNEQFF
TGTGCCAGCAGCCAGGGGGGGAGCAATGAGCAGTTCTTC
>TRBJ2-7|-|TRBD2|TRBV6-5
CASTLAEDSYEQYF
TGTGCCAGCACTCTAGCGGAGGACTCCTACGAGCAGTACTTC